One sample yielded the 14 T cell receptor beta chains listed below, sequenced in a study of blood T cells in healthy people across ages (dated by TCRdb to the mid-2010s). Preparation of the library involved 5' RACE. Sequencing was carried out with an Illumina HiSeq 2500. A second 7 to 11 cycle PCR used a sample-barcoded 5' primer and a J-beta primer mix. TCRdb reran the public reads through fastp at Q25 and MiXCR, keeping productive beta chains. Duplicate CDR3 protein sequences are folded into a single record with the most common DNA and genes. The sample table records 1.5 million to 2 million distinct CDR3 sequences; 49% of these occur just once. The ten biggest clones cover over 2% of the sample. Sequencing was carried out using blood. The receptors derive from a woman aged 40 to 55 in good health.

This chain links TRBV9 with TRBJ2-1; 8 bases agree with TRBD2. The CDR3 covers 17 residues. V was pared by 0 bases and J by 2 bases, with 7 bases of the junction left unmatched. CDR1 is SGDLS, CDR2 YYNGEE, per germline. The CDR3 region has the DNA TGTGCCAGCAGCGTAGGTGGGGCGGGGGGCACCTACAATGAGCAGTTCTTC. Its protein product is CASSVGGAGGTYNEQFF.

Concerning this clonotype: A much larger clone is a single base away; this may be a read error. The chain links TRBV10-3 to TRBJ2-7; possible D gene TRBD2, 5 bases. The V gene's germline CDR1 is ENHRY and CDR2 SYGVKD. The CDR3 length is 13 residues. CDR3 in amino acids: CAIGEGGTYEQYF. The CDR3 region has the DNA TGTGCCATCGGTGAGGGCGGTACCTACGAGCAGTACTTC.

This clonotype has just a few counts. The V and J genes are TRBV19 and TRBJ2-7; no reliable D call. Germline loops: CDR1 LNHDA, CDR2 SQIVND (reference sequence). The CDR3 extends over 11 amino acids. V was clipped by 7 bases and J by 3 bases, with 7 bases between them. The CDR3 DNA follows: TGTGCCAGTAAAGACTTCTACGAGCAGTACTTC. Its translation is CASKDFYEQYF.

The V call is TRBV5-1, the J call TRBJ1-1; 10 bases align to TRBD1. Per germline, CDR1 SGHRS and CDR2 YFSETQ. The CDR3 length is 17 residues. V lost 10 bases to trimming and J lost 1 base; unmatched junction nucleotides: 16. CDR3 loop: CALPALGDRGGNTEAFF. The CDR3 coding sequence is TGCGCCTTACCAGCGTTGGGGGACAGGGGTGGGAACACTGAAGCTTTCTTT.

The rearrangement uses TRBV6-2 or TRBV6-3 and TRBJ1-2; TRBD1 might be the D (5 bases). This CDR3 is 13 amino acids long. The V end lost 8 bases, the J end lost 7 bases, and 17 bases lay between the germline ends. Germline lookup yields CDR1 MNHEY and CDR2 SVGEGT. CDR3: CASRSGASFGYTF. The DNA of the CDR3 is TGTGCCAGCCGCTCCGGGGCTTCGTTTGGCTACACCTTC.

The chain combines TRBV11-2 with TRBJ2-5, with a tentative D call TRBD2 (6 bases). Germline lookup yields CDR1 SGHAT and CDR2 FQNNGV. With 0 bases removed from V and 4 bases from J, the gap between germline ends came to 12 bases. The CDR3 consists of 15 residues. Here the CDR3 reads CASSLDPTRRETQYF. The DNA of the CDR3 is TGTGCCAGCAGCTTAGATCCGACTAGACGAGAGACCCAGTACTTC.

V is TRBV20-1 and J is TRBJ2-3, with 9 positions matching TRBD1. The J segment lost 3 bases and the V segment lost 3 bases, leaving 7 bases of the junction unmatched. The CDR3 has 15 residues. Germline lookup yields CDR1 DFQATT and CDR2 SNEGSKA (reference sequence). In DNA form, the CDR3 reads TGCAGTGCTAGCCTAACAGGGGGCGCAACAGATACGCAGTATTTT. It encodes CSASLTGGATDTQYF.

This rearrangement joins TRBV10-1 to TRBJ2-3; D may be TRBD1 or TRBD2 (5 bases each). Trimming took 0 bases from V and 3 from J, leaving 10 bases between them. The germline CDR1 and CDR2 sequences are WNHNN and SYGVQD (reference sequence). The CDR3 totals 15 residues. As DNA, the CDR3 is TGCGCCAGCAGTGAGTCGGGGGTAGGGACAGATACGCAGTATTTT. This gives the protein CASSESGVGTDTQYF.

The genes are TRBV5-1 and TRBJ2-1; 9 positions match TRBD2. Per germline, CDR1 SGHRS and CDR2 YFSETQ. This CDR3 region has 17 residues. With 2 bases clipped from V and 4 bases from J, the junction kept 10 bases outside the gene matches. The CDR3 sequence is CASSLALSGGSYNEQFF. DNA of the CDR3: TGCGCCAGCAGCTTAGCATTGAGCGGGGGGTCATACAATGAGCAGTTCTTC.

This clonotype occurred a few times. The V call is TRBV7-3, the J call TRBJ1-6; D is perhaps TRBD1 (5 bases). The CDR3 loop spans 13 amino acids. Germline assignment: CDR1 SGHTA and CDR2 FQGTGA. The V end was cut by 4 bases, the J end by 7 bases, with 8 bases between. CDR3 DNA: TGTGCCAGCAGCTGGGACTTAAATTCACCCCTCCACTTT. This gives the protein CASSWDLNSPLHF.

This clonotype is a singleton in its sample. The chain is built from TRBV14 and TRBJ2-1, with D unclear. V shed 5 bases and J shed 2 bases, with 7 bases lying between them. The CDR3 covers 13 residues. Germline CDR1 SGHDN, CDR2 FVKESK. CDR3: CASSDQPYNEQFF. The CDR3 region has the DNA TGTGCCAGCAGCGACCAGCCCTACAATGAGCAGTTCTTC.

This clonotype was counted only a few times. This chain uses TRBV29-1 with TRBJ1-2; D gene ambiguous. CDR1 is SQVTM and CDR2 is ANQGSEA in the germline V gene. The CDR3 totals 15 residues. Trimming stripped 2 bases from V and 5 bases from J, with 18 bases between. CDR3 bases: TGCAGCGTTGAAAGTCCCAGATTCTCCGAGTATGGCTACACCTTC. This gives the protein CSVESPRFSEYGYTF.

The V gene is TRBV2, the J gene TRBJ2-3, with D possibly matching TRBD2 (7 bases). Between the trimmed V and J ends, which lost 10 bases and 4 bases, there was a span of 15 bases. CDR1 SNHLY and CDR2 FYNNEI come from the germline V gene. The CDR3 consists of 13 residues. The CDR3 loop is CANRRGAADTQYF. As DNA, the CDR3 is TGTGCCAACCGTCGGGGGGCCGCAGATACGCAGTATTTT.

As for this clonotype: One end of the junction fails to match germline, which may point to a read error. The chain couples TRBV6-6 to TRBJ1-5; no firm D call. The CDR3 consists of 13 residues. Germline CDR1 reads MNHNY; CDR2 reads SVGAGI (reference sequence). The CDR3 protein is CTSSREGNQPQHF. The CDR3 DNA follows: TGTACCAGCAGCCGAGAGGGAAATCAGCCCCAGCATTTT.